The source of this T cell receptor (beta chain) is a study of T cells after yellow fever vaccination. TCRdb ran MiXCR on the 5' RACE reads and lists one entry per CDR3 protein. The table lists tens of thousands of distinct CDR3 sequences, roughly 7.3% of them singletons. CDR3 length: 16 amino acids. V was clipped by 3 bases and J by 0 bases; unmatched bases: 4. The germline CDR1 and CDR2 sequences are SGHTA and FQGNSA. This clonotype was detected only a few times. The chain couples TRBV7-2 to TRBJ2-3; the match to TRBD2 covers 9 bases. The source material was CD8+ T cells sorted from PBMCs, sampled 15 days after the yellow fever booster vaccination. The receptor comes from a man aged 25-45 years who received the YFV17D yellow fever vaccine. The DNA of the CDR3 is TGTGCCAGCAGCTTCCTAGCGGGATCGAGCACAGATACGCAGTATTTT. Residues: CASSFLAGSSTDTQYF.